The entry below describes one T cell receptor beta chain. Negative isolation was used for CD8+ and CD4+ T cells and FACS enrichment for TEMRA cells. This entry belongs to a study of CD8 T cells in Susac syndrome. Reverse transcription used about 0.45 to 1 ug RNA and random hexamers. One entry per CDR3 protein, called by TCRdb with MiXCR from the immunoSEQ multiplex PCR reads. The data contain under 200,000 distinct CDR3 sequences, roughly 95% of them singletons. The CDR3 runs to 13 residues. Looked up from germline, CDR1 is DFQATT and CDR2 is SNEGSKA (reference sequence). Trimming left V 0 bases short and J 3 bases short, with 9 bases between.

Sequenced sample: CD8+ T cells from PBMCs. This clonotype was obtained from a human donor with multiple sclerosis. The genes are TRBV20-1 and TRBJ2-7; D not resolved. CDR3 bases: TGCAGTGCTAGAGATCCGGATTACTACGAGCAGTACTTC. As protein: CSARDPDYYEQYF.